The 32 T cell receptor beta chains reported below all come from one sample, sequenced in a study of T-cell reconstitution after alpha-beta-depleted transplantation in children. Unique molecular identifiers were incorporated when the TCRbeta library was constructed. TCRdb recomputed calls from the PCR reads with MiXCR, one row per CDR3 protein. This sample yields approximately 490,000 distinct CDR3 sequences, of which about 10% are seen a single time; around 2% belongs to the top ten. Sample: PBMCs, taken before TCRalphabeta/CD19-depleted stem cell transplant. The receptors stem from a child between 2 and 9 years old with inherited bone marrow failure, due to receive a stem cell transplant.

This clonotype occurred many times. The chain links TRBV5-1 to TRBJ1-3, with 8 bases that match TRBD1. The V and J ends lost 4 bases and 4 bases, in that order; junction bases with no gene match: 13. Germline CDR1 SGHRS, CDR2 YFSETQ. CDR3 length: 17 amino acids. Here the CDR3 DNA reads TGCGCCAGCAGCCCGGGGACAGGTTCTCCTCGGGGAAACACCATATATTTT. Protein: CASSPGTGSPRGNTIYF.

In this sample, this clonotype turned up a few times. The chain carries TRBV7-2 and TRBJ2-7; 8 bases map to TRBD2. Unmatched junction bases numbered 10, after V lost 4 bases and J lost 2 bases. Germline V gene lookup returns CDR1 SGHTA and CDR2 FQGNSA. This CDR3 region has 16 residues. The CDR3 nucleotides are TGTGCCAGCAGCTCTCCTGCCGGGGGGGTCGCCTACGAGCAGTACTTC. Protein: CASSSPAGGVAYEQYF.

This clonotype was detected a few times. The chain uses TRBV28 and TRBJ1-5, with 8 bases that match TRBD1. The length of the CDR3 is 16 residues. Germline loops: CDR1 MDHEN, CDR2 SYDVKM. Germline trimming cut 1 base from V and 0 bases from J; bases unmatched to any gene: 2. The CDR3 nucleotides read TGTGCCAGCAGTTTATCGACAGGGGTTAGCAATCAGCCCCAGCATTTT. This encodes CASSLSTGVSNQPQHF.

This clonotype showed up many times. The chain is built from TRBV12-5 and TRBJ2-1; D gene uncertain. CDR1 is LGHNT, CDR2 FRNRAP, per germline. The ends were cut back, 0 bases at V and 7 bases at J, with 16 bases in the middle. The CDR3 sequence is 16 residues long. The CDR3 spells CASGLVKAIGLNEQFF. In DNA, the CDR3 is TGTGCTAGTGGTTTGGTAAAAGCCATAGGGTTGAATGAGCAGTTCTTC. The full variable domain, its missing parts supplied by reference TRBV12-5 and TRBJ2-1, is DARVTQTPRHKVTEMGQEVTMRCQPILGHNTVFWYRQTMMQGLELLAYFRNRAPLDDSGMPKDRFSAEMPDATLATLKIQPSEPRDSAVYFCASGLVKAIGLNEQFFGPGTRLTVL.

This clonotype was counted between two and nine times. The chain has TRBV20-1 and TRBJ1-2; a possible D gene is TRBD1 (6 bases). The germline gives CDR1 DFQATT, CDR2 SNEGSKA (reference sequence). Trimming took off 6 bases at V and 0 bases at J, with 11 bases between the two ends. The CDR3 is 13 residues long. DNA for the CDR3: TGCAGTGCCACCGGACAGACTAACTATGGCTACACCTTC. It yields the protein CSATGQTNYGYTF.

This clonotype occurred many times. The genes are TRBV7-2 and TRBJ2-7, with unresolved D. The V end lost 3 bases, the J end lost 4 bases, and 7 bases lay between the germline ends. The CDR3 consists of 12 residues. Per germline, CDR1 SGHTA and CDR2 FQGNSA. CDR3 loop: CASSFSAYEQYF. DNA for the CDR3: TGTGCCAGCAGCTTTTCGGCATACGAGCAGTACTTC.

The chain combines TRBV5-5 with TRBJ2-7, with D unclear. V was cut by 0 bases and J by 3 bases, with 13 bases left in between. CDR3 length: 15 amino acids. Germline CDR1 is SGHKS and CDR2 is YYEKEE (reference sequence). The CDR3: CASSLELTRHYEQYF. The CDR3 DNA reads TGTGCCAGCAGCTTGGAATTAACCCGTCACTACGAGCAGTACTTC.

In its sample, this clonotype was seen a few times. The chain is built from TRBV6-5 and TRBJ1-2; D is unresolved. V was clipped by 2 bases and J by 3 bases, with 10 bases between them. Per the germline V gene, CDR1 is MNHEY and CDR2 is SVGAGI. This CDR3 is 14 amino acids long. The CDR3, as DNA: TGTGCCAGCAGTTACCGAGTGGTTCACTATGGCTACACCTTC. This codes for CASSYRVVHYGYTF.

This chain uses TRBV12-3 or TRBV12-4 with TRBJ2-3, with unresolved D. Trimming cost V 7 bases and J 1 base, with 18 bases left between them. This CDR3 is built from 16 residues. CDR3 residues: CASTPALGLGTDTQYF. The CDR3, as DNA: TGTGCCAGCACTCCCGCTCTGGGCTTGGGCACAGATACGCAGTATTTT.

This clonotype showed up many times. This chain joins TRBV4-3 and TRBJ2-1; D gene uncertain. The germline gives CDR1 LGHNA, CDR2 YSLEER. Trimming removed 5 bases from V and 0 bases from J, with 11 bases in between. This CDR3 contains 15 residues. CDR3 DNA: TGCGCCAGCAGCACAACTGTCTACTCCTACAATGAGCAGTTCTTC. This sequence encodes CASSTTVYSYNEQFF.

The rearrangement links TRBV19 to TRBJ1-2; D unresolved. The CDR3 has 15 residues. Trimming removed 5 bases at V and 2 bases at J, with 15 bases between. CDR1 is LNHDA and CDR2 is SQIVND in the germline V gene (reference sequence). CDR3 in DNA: TGTGCCAGTAGTGCCACGGGTCAAGGGAACTATGGCTACACCTTC. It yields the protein CASSATGQGNYGYTF.

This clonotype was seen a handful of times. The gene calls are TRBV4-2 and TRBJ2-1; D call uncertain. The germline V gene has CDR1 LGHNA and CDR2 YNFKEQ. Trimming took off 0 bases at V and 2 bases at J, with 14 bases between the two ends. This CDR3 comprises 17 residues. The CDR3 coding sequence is TGTGCCAGCAGCCAAGAAATAGGAGTAACCGCCTACAATGAGCAGTTCTTC. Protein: CASSQEIGVTAYNEQFF.

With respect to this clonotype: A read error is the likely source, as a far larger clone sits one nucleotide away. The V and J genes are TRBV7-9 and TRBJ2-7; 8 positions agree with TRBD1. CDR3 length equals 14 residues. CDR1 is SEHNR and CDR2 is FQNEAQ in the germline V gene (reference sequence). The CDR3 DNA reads TGTGCCAGCAGCTTCGGACAGGGTTCCTGCGAGCAGTACTTC. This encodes CASSFGQGSCEQYF.

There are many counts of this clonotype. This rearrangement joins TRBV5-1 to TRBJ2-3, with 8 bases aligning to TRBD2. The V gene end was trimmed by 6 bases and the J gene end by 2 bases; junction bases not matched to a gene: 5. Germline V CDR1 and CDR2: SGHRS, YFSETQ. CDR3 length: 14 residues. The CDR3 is CASNIAGPTDTQYF. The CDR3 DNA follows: TGCGCCAGCAATATAGCGGGACCCACAGATACGCAGTATTTT.

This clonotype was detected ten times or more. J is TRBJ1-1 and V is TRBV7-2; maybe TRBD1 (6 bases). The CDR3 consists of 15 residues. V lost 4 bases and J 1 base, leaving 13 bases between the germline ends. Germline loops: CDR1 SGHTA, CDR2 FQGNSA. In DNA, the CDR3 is TGTGCCAGCAGCTCCCCTTCGGGACAGAACACTGAAGCTTTCTTT. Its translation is CASSSPSGQNTEAFF.

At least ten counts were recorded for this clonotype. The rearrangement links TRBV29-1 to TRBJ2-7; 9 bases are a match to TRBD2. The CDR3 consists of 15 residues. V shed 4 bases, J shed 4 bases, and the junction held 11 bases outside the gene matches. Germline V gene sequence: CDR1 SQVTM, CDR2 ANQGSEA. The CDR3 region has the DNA TGCAGCGTTGGCACTGGGGCTAGCGGGATATACGAGCAGTACTTC. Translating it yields CSVGTGASGIYEQYF.

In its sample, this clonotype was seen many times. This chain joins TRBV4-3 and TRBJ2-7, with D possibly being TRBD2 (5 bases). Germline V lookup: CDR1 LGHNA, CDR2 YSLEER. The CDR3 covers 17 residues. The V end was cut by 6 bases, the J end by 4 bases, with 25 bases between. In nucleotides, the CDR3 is TGCGCCAGCAGTCACCGCATTTCGAGGGAGAGCCCTTACGAGCAGTACTTC. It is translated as CASSHRISRESPYEQYF.

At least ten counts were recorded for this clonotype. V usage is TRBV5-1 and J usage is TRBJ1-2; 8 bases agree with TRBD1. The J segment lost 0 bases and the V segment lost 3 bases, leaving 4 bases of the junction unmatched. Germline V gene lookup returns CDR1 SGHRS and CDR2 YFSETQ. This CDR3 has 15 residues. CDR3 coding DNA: TGCGCCAGCAGCTCGGACAGGGTTCCTAACTATGGCTACACCTTC. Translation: CASSSDRVPNYGYTF. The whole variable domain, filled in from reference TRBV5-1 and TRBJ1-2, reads KAGVTQTPRYLIKTRGQQVTLSCSPISGHRSVSWYQQTPGQGLQFLFEYFSETQRNKGNFPGRFSGRQFSNSRSEMNVSTLELGDSALYLCASSSDRVPNYGYTFGSGTRLTVV.

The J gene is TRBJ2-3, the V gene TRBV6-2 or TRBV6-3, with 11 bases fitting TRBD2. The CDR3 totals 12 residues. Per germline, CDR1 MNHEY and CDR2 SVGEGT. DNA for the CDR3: TGTGGAACTAGCGGGAGAACAGATACGCAGTATTTT. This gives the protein CGTSGRTDTQYF.

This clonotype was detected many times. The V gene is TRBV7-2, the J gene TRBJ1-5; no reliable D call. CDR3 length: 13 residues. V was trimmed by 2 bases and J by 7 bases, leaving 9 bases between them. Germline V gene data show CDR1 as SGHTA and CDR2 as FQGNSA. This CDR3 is CASSLSFRQPQHF. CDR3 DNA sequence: TGTGCCAGCAGCTTATCGTTCCGGCAGCCCCAGCATTTT.

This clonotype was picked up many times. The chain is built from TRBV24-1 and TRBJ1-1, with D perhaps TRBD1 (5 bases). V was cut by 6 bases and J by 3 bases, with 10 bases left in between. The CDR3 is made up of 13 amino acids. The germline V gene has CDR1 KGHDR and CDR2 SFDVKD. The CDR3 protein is CATSNTGDTEAFF. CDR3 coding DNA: TGTGCCACCAGTAACACAGGAGACACTGAAGCTTTCTTT.

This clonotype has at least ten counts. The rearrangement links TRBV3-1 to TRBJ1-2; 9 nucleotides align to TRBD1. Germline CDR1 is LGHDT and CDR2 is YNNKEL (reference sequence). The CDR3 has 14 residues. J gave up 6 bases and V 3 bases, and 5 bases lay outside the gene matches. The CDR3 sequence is CASSHGTGLNGYTF. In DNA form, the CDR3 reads TGTGCCAGCAGCCACGGGACAGGGCTCAATGGCTACACCTTC.

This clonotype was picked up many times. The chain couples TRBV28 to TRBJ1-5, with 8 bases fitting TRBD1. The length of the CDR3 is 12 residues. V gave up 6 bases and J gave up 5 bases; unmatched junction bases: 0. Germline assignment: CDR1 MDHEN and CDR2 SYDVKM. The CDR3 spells CASRDRDQPQHF. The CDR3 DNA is TGTGCCAGCAGGGACAGGGATCAGCCCCAGCATTTT. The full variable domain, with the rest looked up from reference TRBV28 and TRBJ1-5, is DVKVTQSSRYLVKRTGEKVFLECVQDMDHENMFWYRQDPGLGLRLIYFSYDVKMKEKGDIPEGYSVSREKKERFSLILESASTNQTSMYLCASRDRDQPQHFGDGTRLSIL.

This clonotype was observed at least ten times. The chain's CDR3 is CASSYGRGLTEQFF. In nucleotides, the CDR3 is TGTGCCAGCAGTTACGGCAGGGGGCTTACTGAGCAGTTCTTC. The chain recombines TRBV6-2 or TRBV6-3 with TRBJ2-1; TRBD1 agrees at 8 bases. This CDR3 comprises 14 residues. Unmatched junction bases numbered 6, after V lost 2 bases and J lost 9 bases. CDR1 and CDR2 (germline): MNHEY, SVGEGT.

The CDR3 DNA is TGCAGCGTTGGCTGGGGGGGGAATGAGCAGTTCTTC. The encoded protein is CSVGWGGNEQFF. The V call is TRBV29-1, the J call TRBJ2-1; 7 bases match TRBD2. The CDR3 consists of 12 residues. V shed 4 bases, J shed 7 bases, and the junction held 4 bases outside the gene matches. CDR1 is SQVTM, CDR2 ANQGSEA, per germline.

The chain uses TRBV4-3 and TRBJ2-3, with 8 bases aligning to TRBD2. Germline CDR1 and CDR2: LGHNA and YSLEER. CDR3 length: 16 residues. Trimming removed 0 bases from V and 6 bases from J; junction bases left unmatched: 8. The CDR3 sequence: CASSQEVRLAGDTQYF. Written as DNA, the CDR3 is TGCGCCAGCAGCCAAGAGGTTCGGCTAGCGGGTGATACGCAGTATTTT.

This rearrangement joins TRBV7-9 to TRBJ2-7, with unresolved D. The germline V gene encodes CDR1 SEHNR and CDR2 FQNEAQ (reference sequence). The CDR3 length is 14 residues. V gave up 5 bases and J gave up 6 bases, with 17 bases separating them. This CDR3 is CASSVLYLNSEQYF. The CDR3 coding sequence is TGTGCCAGCAGCGTCCTCTACTTGAACTCCGAGCAGTACTTC. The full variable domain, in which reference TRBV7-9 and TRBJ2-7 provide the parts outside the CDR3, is DTGVSQNPRHKITKRGQNVTFRCDPISEHNRLYWYRQTLGQGPEFLTYFQNEAQLEKSRLLSDRFSAERPKGSFSTLEIQRTEQGDSAMYLCASSVLYLNSEQYFGPGTRLTVT.

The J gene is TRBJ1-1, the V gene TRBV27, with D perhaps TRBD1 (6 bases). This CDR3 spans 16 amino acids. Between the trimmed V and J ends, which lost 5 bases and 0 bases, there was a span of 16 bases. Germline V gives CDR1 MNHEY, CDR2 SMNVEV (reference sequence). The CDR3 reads CASSSSRGGVNTEAFF. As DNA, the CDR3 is TGTGCCAGCAGTAGCTCTCGGGGGGGCGTGAACACTGAAGCTTTCTTT.

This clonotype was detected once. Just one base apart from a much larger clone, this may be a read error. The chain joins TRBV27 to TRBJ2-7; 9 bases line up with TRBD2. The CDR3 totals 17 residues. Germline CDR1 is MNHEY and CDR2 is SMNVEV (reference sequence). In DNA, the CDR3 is TGTGACAGCAGAGGGGGCAGAGGGAGCGGGAGGTTCTACGAGCAGTACTTC. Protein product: CDSRGGRGSGRFYEQYF.

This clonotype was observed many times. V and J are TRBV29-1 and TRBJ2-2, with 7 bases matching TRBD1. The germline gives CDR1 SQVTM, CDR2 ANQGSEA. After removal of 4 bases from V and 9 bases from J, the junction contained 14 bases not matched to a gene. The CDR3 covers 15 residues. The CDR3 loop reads CSVGDRDRIDRELFF. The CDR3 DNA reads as TGCAGCGTTGGCGACCGGGACAGAATAGACCGGGAGCTGTTTTTT.

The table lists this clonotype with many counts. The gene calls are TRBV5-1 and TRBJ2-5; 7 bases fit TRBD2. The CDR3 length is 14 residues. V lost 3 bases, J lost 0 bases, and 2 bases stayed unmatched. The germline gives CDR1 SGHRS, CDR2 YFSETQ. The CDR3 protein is CASSSLADQETQYF. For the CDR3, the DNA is TGCGCCAGCAGCTCTCTAGCGGACCAAGAGACCCAGTACTTC. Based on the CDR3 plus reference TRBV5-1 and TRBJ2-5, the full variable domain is KAGVTQTPRYLIKTRGQQVTLSCSPISGHRSVSWYQQTPGQGLQFLFEYFSETQRNKGNFPGRFSGRQFSNSRSEMNVSTLELGDSALYLCASSSLADQETQYFGPGTRLLVL.

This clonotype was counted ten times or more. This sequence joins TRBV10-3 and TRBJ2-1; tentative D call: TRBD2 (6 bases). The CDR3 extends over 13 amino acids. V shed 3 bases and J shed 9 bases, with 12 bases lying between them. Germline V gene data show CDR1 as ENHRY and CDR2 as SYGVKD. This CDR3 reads CAISDRRVGEQFF. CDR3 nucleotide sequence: TGTGCCATCAGTGATAGGAGGGTTGGTGAGCAGTTCTTC.